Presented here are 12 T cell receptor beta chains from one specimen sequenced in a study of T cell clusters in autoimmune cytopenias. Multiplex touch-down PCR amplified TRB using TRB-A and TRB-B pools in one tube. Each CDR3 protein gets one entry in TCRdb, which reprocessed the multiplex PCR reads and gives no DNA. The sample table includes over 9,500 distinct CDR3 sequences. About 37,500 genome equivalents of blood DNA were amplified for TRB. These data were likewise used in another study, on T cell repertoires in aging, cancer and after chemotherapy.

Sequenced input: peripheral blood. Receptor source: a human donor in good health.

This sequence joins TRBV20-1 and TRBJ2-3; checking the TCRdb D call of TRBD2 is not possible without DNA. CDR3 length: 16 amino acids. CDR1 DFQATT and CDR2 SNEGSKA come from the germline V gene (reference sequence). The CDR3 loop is CSPELAGAGATDTQYF.

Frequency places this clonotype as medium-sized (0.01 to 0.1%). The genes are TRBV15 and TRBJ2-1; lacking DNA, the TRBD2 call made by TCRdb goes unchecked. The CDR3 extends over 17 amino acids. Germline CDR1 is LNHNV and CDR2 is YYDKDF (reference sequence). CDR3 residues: CATSRDPSGSFHDEQFF. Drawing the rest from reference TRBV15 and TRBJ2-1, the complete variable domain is DAMVIQNPRYQVTQFGKPVTLSCSQTLNHNVMYWYQQKSSQAPKLLFHYYDKDFNNEADTPDNFQSRRPNTSFCFLDIRSPGLGDTAMYLCATSRDPSGSFHDEQFFGPGTRLTVL.

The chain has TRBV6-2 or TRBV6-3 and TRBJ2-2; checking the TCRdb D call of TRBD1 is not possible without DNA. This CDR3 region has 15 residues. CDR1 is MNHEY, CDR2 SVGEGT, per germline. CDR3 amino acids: CASSPTVTNTGELFF.

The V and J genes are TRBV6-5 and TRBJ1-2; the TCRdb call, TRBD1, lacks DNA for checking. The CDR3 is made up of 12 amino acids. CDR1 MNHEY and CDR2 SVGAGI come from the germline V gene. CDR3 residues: CASGGWLYGYTF.

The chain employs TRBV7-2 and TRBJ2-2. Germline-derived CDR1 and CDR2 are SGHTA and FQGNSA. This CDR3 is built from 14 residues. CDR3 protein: CASRGTVNTGELFF.

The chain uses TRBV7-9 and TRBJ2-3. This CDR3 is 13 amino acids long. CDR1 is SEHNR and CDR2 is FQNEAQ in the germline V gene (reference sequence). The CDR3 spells CASSLASTDTQYF.

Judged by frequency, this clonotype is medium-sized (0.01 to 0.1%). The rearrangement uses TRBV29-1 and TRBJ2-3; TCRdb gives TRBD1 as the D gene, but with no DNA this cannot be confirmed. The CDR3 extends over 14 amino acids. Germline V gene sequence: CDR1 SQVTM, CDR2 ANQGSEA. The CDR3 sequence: CSAGAGVSTDTQYF.

CDR3 in amino acids: CASKLTNLNTEAFF. The gene calls are TRBV6-4 and TRBJ1-1. The CDR3 totals 14 residues. Per germline, CDR1 MRHNA and CDR2 SNTAGT.

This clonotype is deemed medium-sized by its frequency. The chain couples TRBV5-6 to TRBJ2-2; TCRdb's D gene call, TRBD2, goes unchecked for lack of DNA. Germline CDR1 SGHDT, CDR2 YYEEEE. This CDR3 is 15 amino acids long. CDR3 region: CASSSTSRYTGELFF.

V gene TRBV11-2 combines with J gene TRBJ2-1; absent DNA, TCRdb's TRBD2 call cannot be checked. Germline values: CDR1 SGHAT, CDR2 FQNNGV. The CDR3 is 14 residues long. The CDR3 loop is CASSLAGVNNEQFF. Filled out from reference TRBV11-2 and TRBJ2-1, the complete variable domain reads EAGVAQSPRYKIIEKRQSVAFWCNPISGHATLYWYQQILGQGPKLLIQFQNNGVVDDSQLPKDRFSAERLKGVDSTLKIQPAKLEDSAVYLCASSLAGVNNEQFFGPGTRLTVL.

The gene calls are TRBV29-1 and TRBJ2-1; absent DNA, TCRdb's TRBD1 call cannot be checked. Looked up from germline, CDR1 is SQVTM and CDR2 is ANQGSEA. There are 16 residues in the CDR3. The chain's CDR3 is CSVTNPGGGSYNEQFF.

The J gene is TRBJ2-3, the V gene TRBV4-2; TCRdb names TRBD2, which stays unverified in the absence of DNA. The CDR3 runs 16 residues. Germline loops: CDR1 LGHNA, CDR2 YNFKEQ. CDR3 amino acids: CASSQDLAGTTDTQYF.